This TCR beta chain was identified in a study of beta chain features in type 1 diabetes. Germline V gives CDR1 SEHNR, CDR2 FQNEAQ (reference sequence). The ends lost 5 bases at V and 15 bases at J; junction bases unmatched: 6. This CDR3 is 11 amino acids long. The isolated RNA, all of it, was reverse transcribed, so expressed TCRB transcripts were what got sequenced. For naive, central memory and regulatory T cell samples, reads averaged around 3.8 million. Sequencing used immunoSEQ multiplex PCR; TCRdb keeps in-frame clones, though not all of them. The sample carries 390,000 or so clones, approximately 14% recorded once. There are a few counts of this clone. CD4+ naive, central memory, regulatory and stem cell-like memory subsets were isolated by sorting on CD45RO/CCR7/CD25/CD127/CD95/CD27.

The chain uses TRBV7-9 and TRBJ1-5, with TRBD1 matching 8 bases. The source is a young man in good health. The sequencing input was naive CD4+ T cells from blood. In nucleotides, the CDR3 is TGTGCCAGCAGCCCAGGGACAGGCATGCATTTT. This translates into CASSPGTGMHF.